This T cell receptor beta chain comes out of a study of T cell changes during pregnancy in multiple sclerosis. Looked up from germline, CDR1 is SGHNT and CDR2 is YYREEE (reference sequence). V was shortened by 9 bases and J by 2 bases, with 21 bases between the two germline ends. The CDR3 loop spans 15 amino acids. Libraries were prepared by immunoSEQ multiplex PCR; TCRdb keeps only in-frame clonotypes and omits some of them. The repertoire has about 57,000 clones, around 90% of them found once; the top ten carry roughly 3.5%. The sequences come from peripheral blood, collected after pregnancy. This clonotype was obtained from a female donor in good health, enrolled as a control in a pregnancy study. V gene TRBV5-4 combines with J gene TRBJ2-7; D may be TRBD2 (5 bases). In DNA form, the CDR3 reads TGTGCCACCCAATCGGGCGGACTCACCCCCTACGAGCAGTACTTC. Its protein product is CATQSGGLTPYEQYF.